The rows below give T cell receptor beta chains drawn from one sample of a study of cytomegalovirus exposure and HLA in healthy donors. TCRdb's table, derived via immunoSEQ multiplex PCR, lists solely in-frame clones and lacks some. This table has tens of thousands of clones, 65% to 70% appearing once. The sequenced sample consisted of PBMCs. The receptors here all came from a woman in her forties or fifties in good health and CMV-seropositive. Both conserved end residues are trimmed from each CDR3.

length,V,J,CDR3
14,TRBV9,TRBJ1-2,ASSTPQGRGGYGYT
11,TRBV6-1,TRBJ2-7,ASSESGGLEQY
11,TRBV25-1,TRBJ1-1,ASSGVFGTEAF
13,TRBV5-1,TRBJ2-5,ASSMSGGLQETQY
10,TRBV19,TRBJ2-2,ASSISGWELF
11,TRBV19,TRBJ1-5,ATSDRGNQPQH
10,TRBV2,TRBJ1-2,ASTQRLYGYT
13,TRBV7-2,-,ASSLGGGTQYEQY
14,TRBV28,TRBJ2-3,ASSARAGTYTDTQY
11,TRBV28,TRBJ2-5,ASSGTNQETQY
13,TRBV4-2,TRBJ1-2,ASSQDRDRNYGYT
9,TRBV27,TRBJ2-1,ASGSQGEQF
13,TRBV28,TRBJ2-3,ASSFPSVHTDTQY
9,TRBV29-1,TRBJ1-1,SVKGIFEAF
15,TRBV9,TRBJ2-1,ASSVFSGTGKYNEQF
14,TRBV2,TRBJ2-3,ASSDSLAGGTDTQY
10,TRBV11-2,TRBJ2-7,ASSLGGREQY
10,TRBV12-5,TRBJ2-1,ASVEGGNEQF
15,TRBV19,TRBJ1-2,ASIAGAFSRSNYGYT
12,TRBV2,TRBJ1-3,ASSEGTRGDTIY
11,TRBV27,TRBJ1-1,ASNRQGNTEAF
12,TRBV6-5,TRBJ2-4,ASSLQGAKNIQY
11,TRBV5-1,TRBJ1-1,ASSFQGDTEAF
12,TRBV27,TRBJ1-2,ASSLWGSSYGYT
12,TRBV28,TRBJ1-3,ASRRTGARNTIY
14,TRBV19,TRBJ2-5,ASTYGGGAGQETQY
14,TRBV7-2,TRBJ2-7,ASSESTSGGLYEQY
12,TRBV11-1,TRBJ2-7,ASSERDREHEQY